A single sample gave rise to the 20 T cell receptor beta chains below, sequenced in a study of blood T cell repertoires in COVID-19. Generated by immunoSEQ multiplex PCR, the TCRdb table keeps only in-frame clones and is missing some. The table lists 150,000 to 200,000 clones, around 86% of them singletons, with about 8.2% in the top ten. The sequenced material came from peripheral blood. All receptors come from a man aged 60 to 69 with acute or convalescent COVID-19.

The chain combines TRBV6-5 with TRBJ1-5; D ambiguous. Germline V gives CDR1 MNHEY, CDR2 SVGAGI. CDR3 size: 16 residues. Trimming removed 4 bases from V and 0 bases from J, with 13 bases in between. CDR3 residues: CASSSTQPLSNQPQHF. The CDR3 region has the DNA TGTGCCAGCAGTTCAACACAACCGCTTAGCAATCAGCCCCAGCATTTT.

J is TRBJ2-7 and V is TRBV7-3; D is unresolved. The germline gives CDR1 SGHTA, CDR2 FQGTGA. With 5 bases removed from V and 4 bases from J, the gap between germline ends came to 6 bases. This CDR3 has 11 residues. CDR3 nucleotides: TGTGCCAGCAGCGACGGGTACGAGCAGTACTTC. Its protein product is CASSDGYEQYF.

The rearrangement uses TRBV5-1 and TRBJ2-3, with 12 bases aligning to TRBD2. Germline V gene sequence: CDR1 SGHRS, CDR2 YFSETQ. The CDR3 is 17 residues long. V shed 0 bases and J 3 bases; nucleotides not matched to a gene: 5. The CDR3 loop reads CASSLASGRAPTDTQYF. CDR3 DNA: TGCGCCAGCAGCTTGGCTAGCGGGAGGGCCCCGACAGATACGCAGTATTTT. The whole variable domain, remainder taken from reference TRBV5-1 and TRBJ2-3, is KAGVTQTPRYLIKTRGQQVTLSCSPISGHRSVSWYQQTPGQGLQFLFEYFSETQRNKGNFPGRFSGRQFSNSRSEMNVSTLELGDSALYLCASSLASGRAPTDTQYFGPGTRLTVL.

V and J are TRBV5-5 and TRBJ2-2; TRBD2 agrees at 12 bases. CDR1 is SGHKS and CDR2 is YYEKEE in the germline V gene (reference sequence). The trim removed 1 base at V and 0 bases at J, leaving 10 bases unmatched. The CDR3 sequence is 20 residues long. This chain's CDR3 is CASSLRDWTSGITNTGELFF. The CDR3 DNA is TGTGCCAGCAGCTTGAGAGACTGGACTAGCGGGATAACGAACACCGGGGAGCTGTTTTTT.

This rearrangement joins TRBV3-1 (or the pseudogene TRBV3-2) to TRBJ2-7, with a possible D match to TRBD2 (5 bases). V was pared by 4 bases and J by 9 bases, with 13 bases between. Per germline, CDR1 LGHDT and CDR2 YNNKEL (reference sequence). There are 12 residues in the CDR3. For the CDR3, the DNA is TGTGCCAGCAGCCTATACTCGGGATCGCAGTACTTC. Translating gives CASSLYSGSQYF.

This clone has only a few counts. CDR3 sequence (DNA): TGTGCCAGCAGCTTAGATTCCCGGACAGGGGTTAACGAGCAGTACTTC. Residues: CASSLDSRTGVNEQYF. V gene TRBV11-2 combines with J gene TRBJ2-7; 9 nucleotides match TRBD1. The CDR3 extends over 16 amino acids. V gave up 0 bases and J gave up 5 bases; unmatched junction bases: 8. Germline CDR1 is SGHAT and CDR2 is FQNNGV.

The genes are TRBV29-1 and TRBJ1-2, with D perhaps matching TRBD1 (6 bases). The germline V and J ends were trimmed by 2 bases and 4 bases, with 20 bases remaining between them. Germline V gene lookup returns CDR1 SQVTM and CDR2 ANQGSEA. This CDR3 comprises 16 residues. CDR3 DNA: TGCAGCGTTGAATTACAGACTGGGGGCGTCGGCTATGGCTACACCTTC. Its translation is CSVELQTGGVGYGYTF.

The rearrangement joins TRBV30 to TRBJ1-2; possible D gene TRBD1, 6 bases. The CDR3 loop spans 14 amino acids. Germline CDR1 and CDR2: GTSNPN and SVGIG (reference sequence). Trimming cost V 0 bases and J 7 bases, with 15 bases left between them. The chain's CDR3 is CAWSVIRGASGYTF. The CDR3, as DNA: TGTGCCTGGAGTGTTATTCGGGGGGCAAGTGGCTACACCTTC.

The CDR3 coding sequence is TGTGCCAGTAGTCCTCCAGGGGGATTAGCTGATACGCAGTATTTT. As protein: CASSPPGGLADTQYF. This chain joins TRBV19 and TRBJ2-3, with 7 bases fitting TRBD1. The V gene end was trimmed by 5 bases and the J gene end by 6 bases; junction bases not matched to a gene: 11. Germline V gene lookup returns CDR1 LNHDA and CDR2 SQIVND (reference sequence). This CDR3 has 15 amino acids.

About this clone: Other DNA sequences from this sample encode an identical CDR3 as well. The CDR3 reads CASSPTGAVQPQHF. For the CDR3, the DNA is TGTGCCAGCTCTCCGACAGGGGCGGTTCAGCCCCAGCATTTT. The V and J genes are TRBV18 and TRBJ1-5; 8 bases map to TRBD1. CDR1 is KGHSH, CDR2 LQKENI, per germline. This CDR3 contains 14 residues. Unmatched junction bases numbered 7, after V lost 6 bases and J lost 6 bases.

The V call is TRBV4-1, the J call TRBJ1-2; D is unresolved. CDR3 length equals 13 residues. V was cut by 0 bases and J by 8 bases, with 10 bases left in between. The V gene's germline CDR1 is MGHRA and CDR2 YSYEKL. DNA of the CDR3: TGCGCCAGCAGCCAAGACCGCAGAGGCGGCTACACCTTC. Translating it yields CASSQDRRGGYTF.

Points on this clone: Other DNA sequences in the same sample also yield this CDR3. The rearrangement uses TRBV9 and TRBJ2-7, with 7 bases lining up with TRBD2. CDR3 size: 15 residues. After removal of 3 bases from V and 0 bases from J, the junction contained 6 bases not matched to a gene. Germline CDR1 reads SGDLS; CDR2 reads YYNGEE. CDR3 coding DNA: TGTGCCAGCAGCGAGTCTAGCGGTAGCTCCTACGAGCAGTACTTC. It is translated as CASSESSGSSYEQYF. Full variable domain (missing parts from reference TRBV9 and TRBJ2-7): DSGVTQTPKHLITATGQRVTLRCSPRSGDLSVYWYQQSLDQGLQFLIQYYNGEERAKGNILERFSAQQFPDLHSELNLSSLELGDSALYFCASSESSGSSYEQYFGPGTRLTVT.

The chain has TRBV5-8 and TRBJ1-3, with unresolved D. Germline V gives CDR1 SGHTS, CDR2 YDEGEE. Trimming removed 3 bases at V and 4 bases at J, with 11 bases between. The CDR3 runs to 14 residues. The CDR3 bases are TGTGCCAGCAGCTACGGGGATTCCGGAAACACCATATATTTT. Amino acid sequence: CASSYGDSGNTIYF.

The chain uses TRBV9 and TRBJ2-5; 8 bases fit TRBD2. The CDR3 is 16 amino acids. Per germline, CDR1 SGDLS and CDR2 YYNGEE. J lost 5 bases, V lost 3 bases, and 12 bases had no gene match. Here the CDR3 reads CASSALGVAGSETQYF. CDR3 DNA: TGTGCCAGCAGCGCCCTGGGGGTAGCGGGAAGTGAGACCCAGTACTTC.

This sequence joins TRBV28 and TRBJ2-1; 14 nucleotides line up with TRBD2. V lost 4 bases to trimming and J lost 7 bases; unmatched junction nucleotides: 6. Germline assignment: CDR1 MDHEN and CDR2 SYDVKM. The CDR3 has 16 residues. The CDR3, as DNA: TGTGCCAGCAGTTCCGGGACTAGCGGGAGACCAAATGAGCAGTTCTTC. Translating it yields CASSSGTSGRPNEQFF. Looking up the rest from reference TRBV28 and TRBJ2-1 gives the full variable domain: DVKVTQSSRYLVKRTGEKVFLECVQDMDHENMFWYRQDPGLGLRLIYFSYDVKMKEKGDIPEGYSVSREKKERFSLILESASTNQTSMYLCASSSGTSGRPNEQFFGPGTRLTVL.

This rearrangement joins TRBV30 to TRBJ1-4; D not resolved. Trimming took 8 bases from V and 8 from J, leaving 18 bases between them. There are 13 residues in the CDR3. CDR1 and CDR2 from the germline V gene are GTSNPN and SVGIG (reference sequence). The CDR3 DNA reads TGTGCCCGACTGACTAAAGGAAGAGAAAAACTGTTTTTT. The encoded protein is CARLTKGREKLFF.

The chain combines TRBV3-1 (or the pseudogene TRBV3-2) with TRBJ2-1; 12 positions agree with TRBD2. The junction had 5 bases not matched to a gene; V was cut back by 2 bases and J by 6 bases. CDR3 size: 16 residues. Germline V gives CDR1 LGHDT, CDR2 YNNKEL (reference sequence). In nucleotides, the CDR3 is TGTGCCAGCAGCCAACTAGCGGGAGGGCCTGTCAATGAGCAGTTCTTC. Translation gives CASSQLAGGPVNEQFF.

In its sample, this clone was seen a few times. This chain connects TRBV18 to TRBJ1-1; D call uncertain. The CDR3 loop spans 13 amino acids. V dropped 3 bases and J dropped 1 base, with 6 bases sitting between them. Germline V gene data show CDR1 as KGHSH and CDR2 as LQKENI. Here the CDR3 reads CASSPFGNTEAFF. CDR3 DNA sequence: TGTGCCAGCTCACCTTTCGGGAACACTGAAGCTTTCTTT.

In DNA, the CDR3 is TGCGCCAGCAGCCAAGAGGGGTACGGCGGGAGGACCTTTATTCAGTTCTTC. Translation: CASSQEGYGGRTFIQFF. V is TRBV4-1 and J is TRBJ2-1; 8 bases match TRBD2. J lost 13 bases, V lost 0 bases, and 17 bases had no gene match. CDR1 is MGHRA and CDR2 is YSYEKL in the germline V gene. The CDR3 runs 17 residues.

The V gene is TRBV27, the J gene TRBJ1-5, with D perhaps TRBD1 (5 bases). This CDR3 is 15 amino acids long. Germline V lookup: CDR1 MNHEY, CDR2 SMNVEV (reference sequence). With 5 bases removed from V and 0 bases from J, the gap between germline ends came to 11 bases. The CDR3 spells CASSPDSYSNQPQHF. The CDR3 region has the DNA TGTGCCAGCAGTCCCGACAGTTATAGCAATCAGCCCCAGCATTTT.